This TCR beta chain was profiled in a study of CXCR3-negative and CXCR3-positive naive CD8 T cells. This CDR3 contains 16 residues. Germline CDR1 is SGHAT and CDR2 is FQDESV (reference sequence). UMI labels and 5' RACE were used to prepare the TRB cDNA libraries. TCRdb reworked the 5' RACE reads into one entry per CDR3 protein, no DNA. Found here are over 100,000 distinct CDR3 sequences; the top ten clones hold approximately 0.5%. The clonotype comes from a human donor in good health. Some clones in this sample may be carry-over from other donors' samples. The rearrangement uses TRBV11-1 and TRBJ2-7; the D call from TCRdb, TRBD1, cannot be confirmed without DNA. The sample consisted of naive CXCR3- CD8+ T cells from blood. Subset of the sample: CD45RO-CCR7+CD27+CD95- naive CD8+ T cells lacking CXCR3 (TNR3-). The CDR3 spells CASSLYGTEPTYEQYF.